A selection of T cell receptor beta chains follows, all from one sample in a study of Ad26.COV2.S vaccination and SARS-CoV-2 variants. The method was immunoSEQ multiplex PCR; TCRdb's version includes in-frame clones alone and lacks a portion of them. The sample has about 410,000 clones; around 91% are singletons. The material was peripheral blood, obtained in a trial of Ad26.COV2.S vaccine versus placebo. The receptors originated from a person between 18 and 59 years old who received the Ad26.COV2.S COVID-19 vaccine or a placebo. Each CDR3 is given with its conserved first and last residue. A D gene is named only where the DNA matches it firmly. The size entry is marked missing in some rows and otherwise reads once, few, many or a size class.

CDR3 protein: CAWSVGRNQPQHF
CDR3 DNA: TGTGCCTGGAGTGTTGGAAGAAATCAGCCCCAGCATTTT
V gene: TRBV30
J gene: TRBJ1-5
CDR3 length: 13
clone size: .
D gene: .

CDR3 protein: CASSENRGQGGELFF
CDR3 DNA: TGTGCCAGCAGTGAAAATAGGGGGCAGGGCGGGGAGCTGTTTTTT
V gene: TRBV6-1
J gene: TRBJ2-2
CDR3 length: 15
clone size: .
D gene: TRBD1

CDR3 protein: CASSSFRMIRGGWELFF
CDR3 DNA: TGTGCCAGCAGCTCGTTCCGGATGATACGCGGTGGTTGGGAGCTGTTTTTT
V gene: TRBV7-8
J gene: TRBJ2-2
CDR3 length: 17
clone size: .
D gene: .

CDR3 protein: CATSERSKNIQYF
CDR3 DNA: TGTGCCACCAGTGAACGAAGCAAAAACATTCAGTACTTC
V gene: TRBV24-1
J gene: TRBJ2-4
CDR3 length: 13
clone size: .
D gene: .

CDR3 protein: CASSFRTSDTQYF
CDR3 DNA: TGCGCCAGCAGCTTCCGGACCTCAGATACGCAGTATTTT
V gene: TRBV5-1
J gene: TRBJ2-3
CDR3 length: 13
clone size: .
D gene: .

CDR3 protein: CASSYSRPEYNSPLHF
CDR3 DNA: TGTGCCAGCAGTTACTCGAGACCGGAATATAATTCACCCCTCCACTTT
V gene: TRBV6-6
J gene: TRBJ1-6
CDR3 length: 16
clone size: .
D gene: .

CDR3 protein: CAWGGLAGGEQYF
CDR3 DNA: TGTGCCTGGGGGGGACTAGCGGGAGGCGAGCAGTACTTC
V gene: TRBV30
J gene: TRBJ2-7
CDR3 length: 13
clone size: .
D gene: TRBD2

CDR3 protein: CAWSVQGQYF
CDR3 DNA: TGTGCCTGGAGTGTTCAGGGACAGTACTTC
V gene: TRBV30
J gene: TRBJ2-7
CDR3 length: 10
clone size: .
D gene: .

CDR3 protein: CAWSQPMVRGDSGNTIYF
CDR3 DNA: TGTGCCTGGAGTCAACCTATGGTGAGGGGGGACTCTGGAAACACCATATATTTT
V gene: TRBV30
J gene: TRBJ1-3
CDR3 length: 18
clone size: few
D gene: .

CDR3 protein: CASSLGFRKQYF
CDR3 DNA: TGTGCCAGCAGCTTAGGATTCCGGAAGCAGTATTTT
V gene: TRBV7-9
J gene: TRBJ2-3
CDR3 length: 12
clone size: .
D gene: .

CDR3 protein: CASSDVGSGNTIYF
CDR3 DNA: TGTGCCAGCAGTGATGTAGGGTCCGGAAACACCATATATTTT
V gene: TRBV6-1
J gene: TRBJ1-3
CDR3 length: 14
clone size: .
D gene: .

CDR3 protein: CASSIRDGYEQYF
CDR3 DNA: TGTGCCAGTAGTATCCGGGACGGCTACGAGCAGTACTTC
V gene: TRBV19
J gene: TRBJ2-7
CDR3 length: 13
clone size: .
D gene: .

CDR3 protein: CASSVGQANNEQFF
CDR3 DNA: TGCGCCAGCAGCGTTGGACAGGCCAACAATGAGCAGTTCTTC
V gene: TRBV5-1
J gene: TRBJ2-1
CDR3 length: 14
clone size: few
D gene: TRBD1

CDR3 protein: CASSSPQMNTEAFF
CDR3 DNA: TGTGCCAGCAGTTCGCCACAGATGAACACTGAAGCTTTCTTT
V gene: TRBV6-5
J gene: TRBJ1-1
CDR3 length: 14
clone size: .
D gene: .

CDR3 protein: CTSSQDQGEGNYGYTF
CDR3 DNA: TGCACCAGCAGCCAAGACCAAGGGGAAGGAAACTATGGCTACACCTTC
V gene: TRBV1
J gene: TRBJ1-2
CDR3 length: 16
clone size: .
D gene: .

CDR3 protein: CASSSGEREPSDTQYF
CDR3 DNA: TGTGCCAGCAGTAGCGGAGAGCGGGAGCCATCAGATACGCAGTATTTT
V gene: TRBV28
J gene: TRBJ2-3
CDR3 length: 16
clone size: .
D gene: TRBD2

CDR3 protein: CASSQVRADTEAFF
CDR3 DNA: TGCGCCAGCAGCCAAGTCAGGGCGGACACTGAAGCTTTCTTT
V gene: TRBV4-3
J gene: TRBJ1-1
CDR3 length: 14
clone size: .
D gene: .

CDR3 protein: CASSFAWTGSYEQYF
CDR3 DNA: TGTGCCAGCAGCTTCGCCTGGACAGGGTCCTACGAGCAGTACTTC
V gene: TRBV5-6
J gene: TRBJ2-7
CDR3 length: 15
clone size: .
D gene: TRBD1

CDR3 protein: CASSYDQGGNTGELFF
CDR3 DNA: TGTGCCAGCAGCTATGATCAGGGGGGAAACACCGGGGAGCTGTTTTTT
V gene: TRBV11-3
J gene: TRBJ2-2
CDR3 length: 16
clone size: .
D gene: .

CDR3 protein: CASSLRGSYGYTF
CDR3 DNA: TGCGCCAGCAGCTTAAGGGGGAGCTATGGCTACACCTTC
V gene: TRBV5-1
J gene: TRBJ1-2
CDR3 length: 13
clone size: .
D gene: .

CDR3 protein: CSVTPGSANYGYTF
CDR3 DNA: TGCAGCGTTACCCCCGGCTCAGCCAACTATGGCTACACCTTC
V gene: TRBV29-1
J gene: TRBJ1-2
CDR3 length: 14
clone size: .
D gene: .

CDR3 protein: CASSLKHGDRAYGYTF
CDR3 DNA: TGTGCCAGCAGCTTAAAGCACGGGGACAGGGCCTATGGCTACACCTTC
V gene: TRBV7-2
J gene: TRBJ1-2
CDR3 length: 16
clone size: .
D gene: TRBD1

CDR3 protein: CASSYGQEILYEQYF
CDR3 DNA: TGTGCCAGCAGTTACGGGCAGGAGATCCTCTACGAGCAGTACTTC
V gene: TRBV6-2/TRBV6-3
J gene: TRBJ2-7
CDR3 length: 15
clone size: .
D gene: .

CDR3 protein: CASSSFLAGAYNEQFF
CDR3 DNA: TGTGCCAGTAGCAGTTTCCTAGCGGGAGCTTACAATGAGCAGTTCTTC
V gene: TRBV19
J gene: TRBJ2-1
CDR3 length: 16
clone size: .
D gene: TRBD2

CDR3 protein: CASNSGGSPGELFF
CDR3 DNA: TGTGCCAGCAACAGCGGCGGCAGTCCCGGGGAGCTGTTTTTT
V gene: TRBV2
J gene: TRBJ2-2
CDR3 length: 14
clone size: .
D gene: .

CDR3 protein: CSVKWTLTGELFF
CDR3 DNA: TGCAGCGTTAAGTGGACTTTAACCGGGGAGCTGTTTTTT
V gene: TRBV29-1
J gene: TRBJ2-2
CDR3 length: 13
clone size: .
D gene: .

CDR3 protein: CASSTAGVFQPQHF
CDR3 DNA: TGTGCCAGCAGTACCGCAGGGGTTTTTCAGCCCCAGCATTTT
V gene: TRBV6-5
J gene: TRBJ1-5
CDR3 length: 14
clone size: .
D gene: .

CDR3 protein: CASSQGFLADVSSYNEQFF
CDR3 DNA: TGCGCCAGCAGCCAAGGATTCCTAGCGGACGTGAGCTCCTACAATGAGCAGTTCTTC
V gene: TRBV4-1
J gene: TRBJ2-1
CDR3 length: 19
clone size: .
D gene: TRBD2

CDR3 protein: CASSLRGGQFF
CDR3 DNA: TGTGCCAGCAGCTTAAGGGGCGGGCAGTTCTTC
V gene: TRBV7-2
J gene: TRBJ2-1
CDR3 length: 11
clone size: .
D gene: .

CDR3 protein: CAWSESRFYGYTF
CDR3 DNA: TGTGCCTGGAGTGAGTCCAGATTCTATGGCTACACCTTC
V gene: TRBV30
J gene: TRBJ1-2
CDR3 length: 13
clone size: once
D gene: .

CDR3 protein: CASSPDGNYYGYTF
CDR3 DNA: TGCGCCAGCAGCCCGGACGGGAACTACTATGGCTACACCTTC
V gene: TRBV4-3
J gene: TRBJ1-2
CDR3 length: 14
clone size: few
D gene: .

CDR3 protein: CASSLVDTAREKLFF
CDR3 DNA: TGTGCCAGCAGTTTGGTGGACACCGCCCGGGAAAAACTGTTTTTT
V gene: TRBV28
J gene: TRBJ1-4
CDR3 length: 15
clone size: .
D gene: .

CDR3 protein: CASSLVGGRAGDTQYF
CDR3 DNA: TGTGCCAGCAGCTTAGTCGGCGGGAGGGCCGGGGATACGCAGTATTTT
V gene: TRBV7-2
J gene: TRBJ2-3
CDR3 length: 16
clone size: .
D gene: TRBD2

CDR3 protein: CAWSEGNEKLFF
CDR3 DNA: TGTGCCTGGAGTGAGGGGAATGAAAAACTGTTTTTT
V gene: TRBV30
J gene: TRBJ1-4
CDR3 length: 12
clone size: once
D gene: .

CDR3 protein: CASSVAPTGILYEQYF
CDR3 DNA: TGTGCCAGCAGCGTAGCCCCGACAGGGATCCTCTACGAGCAGTACTTC
V gene: TRBV9
J gene: TRBJ2-7
CDR3 length: 16
clone size: .
D gene: TRBD1

CDR3 protein: CASTQEFGQLYGYTF
CDR3 DNA: TGTGCCAGCACCCAAGAATTCGGACAGCTCTATGGCTACACCTTC
V gene: TRBV6-5
J gene: TRBJ1-2
CDR3 length: 15
clone size: once
D gene: .

CDR3 protein: CASSPEGEMNTEAFF
CDR3 DNA: TGTGCCAGCAGCCCCGAGGGGGAAATGAACACTGAAGCTTTCTTT
V gene: TRBV7-6
J gene: TRBJ1-1
CDR3 length: 15
clone size: once
D gene: .

CDR3 protein: CASSQDHRLGEFF
CDR3 DNA: TGTGCCAGCAGCCAGGACCACCGACTGGGGGAGTTCTTC
V gene: TRBV3-1/TRBV3-2
J gene: TRBJ2-1
CDR3 length: 13
clone size: .
D gene: .

CDR3 protein: CASSLVTSGRTNTGELFF
CDR3 DNA: TGTGCCAGCAGCTTGGTAACTAGCGGGAGGACTAACACCGGGGAGCTGTTTTTT
V gene: TRBV5-4
J gene: TRBJ2-2
CDR3 length: 18
clone size: .
D gene: TRBD2

CDR3 protein: CASSQYHRGVETQYF
CDR3 DNA: TGTGCCAGCAGTCAATACCACAGGGGTGTGGAGACCCAGTACTTC
V gene: TRBV11-2
J gene: TRBJ2-5
CDR3 length: 15
clone size: .
D gene: TRBD1

CDR3 protein: CASSPISNEQFF
CDR3 DNA: TGTGCCAGCAGCCCAATTAGCAATGAGCAGTTCTTC
V gene: TRBV7-2
J gene: TRBJ2-1
CDR3 length: 12
clone size: .
D gene: .

CDR3 protein: CASSPGSEQYF
CDR3 DNA: TGTGCCAGCAGTCCCGGGAGCGAGCAGTACTTC
V gene: TRBV6-5
J gene: TRBJ2-7
CDR3 length: 11
clone size: once
D gene: .

CDR3 protein: CASSYARAGGVETQYF
CDR3 DNA: TGTGCCAGCAGTTACGCGAGGGCAGGGGGCGTTGAGACCCAGTACTTC
V gene: TRBV6-5
J gene: TRBJ2-5
CDR3 length: 16
clone size: .
D gene: TRBD1

CDR3 protein: CASSTRTSGNGREQFF
CDR3 DNA: TGTGCCAGCAGCACTCGGACTAGCGGGAACGGTCGGGAGCAGTTCTTC
V gene: TRBV5-4
J gene: TRBJ2-1
CDR3 length: 16
clone size: once
D gene: TRBD2

CDR3 protein: CASSGVREGSNQPQHF
CDR3 DNA: TGTGCCAGCAGCGGGGTTCGAGAGGGCAGCAATCAGCCCCAGCATTTT
V gene: TRBV5-8
J gene: TRBJ1-5
CDR3 length: 16
clone size: .
D gene: .

CDR3 protein: CASSFPETPFTDTQYF
CDR3 DNA: TGTGCCAGCAGTTTCCCCGAAACACCTTTTACAGATACGCAGTATTTT
V gene: TRBV28
J gene: TRBJ2-3
CDR3 length: 16
clone size: .
D gene: .

CDR3 protein: CASSLAGGRRPYNEQFF
CDR3 DNA: TGTGCCAGCAGTCTAGCGGGAGGAAGACGGCCCTACAATGAGCAGTTCTTC
V gene: TRBV28
J gene: TRBJ2-1
CDR3 length: 17
clone size: .
D gene: TRBD2

CDR3 protein: CASSLYESEQYF
CDR3 DNA: TGTGCCAGCAGCTTGTACGAGTCCGAGCAGTACTTC
V gene: TRBV5-6
J gene: TRBJ2-7
CDR3 length: 12
clone size: .
D gene: .

CDR3 protein: CASSPLAGVGTDTQYF
CDR3 DNA: TGTGCCAGCAGTCCGTTAGCGGGAGTAGGCACAGATACGCAGTATTTT
V gene: TRBV27
J gene: TRBJ2-3
CDR3 length: 16
clone size: .
D gene: TRBD2

CDR3 protein: CASSQGWAEKLFF
CDR3 DNA: TGTGCCAGCAGCCAAGGCTGGGCTGAAAAACTGTTTTTT
V gene: TRBV3-1/TRBV3-2
J gene: TRBJ1-4
CDR3 length: 13
clone size: .
D gene: .

CDR3 protein: CASSLASRSGNTIYF
CDR3 DNA: TGTGCCAGCAGCTTAGCGTCCAGGTCAGGAAACACCATATATTTT
V gene: TRBV7-6
J gene: TRBJ1-3
CDR3 length: 15
clone size: few
D gene: .

CDR3 protein: CASSLASGDYGYTF
CDR3 DNA: TGTGCCAGCAGCTTAGCCTCAGGGGACTATGGCTACACCTTC
V gene: TRBV11-3
J gene: TRBJ1-2
CDR3 length: 14
clone size: .
D gene: .

CDR3 protein: CASSIARGHLPPDTQYF
CDR3 DNA: TGTGCCAGTAGTATCGCGCGGGGGCATCTCCCCCCAGATACGCAGTATTTT
V gene: TRBV19
J gene: TRBJ2-3
CDR3 length: 17
clone size: once
D gene: .